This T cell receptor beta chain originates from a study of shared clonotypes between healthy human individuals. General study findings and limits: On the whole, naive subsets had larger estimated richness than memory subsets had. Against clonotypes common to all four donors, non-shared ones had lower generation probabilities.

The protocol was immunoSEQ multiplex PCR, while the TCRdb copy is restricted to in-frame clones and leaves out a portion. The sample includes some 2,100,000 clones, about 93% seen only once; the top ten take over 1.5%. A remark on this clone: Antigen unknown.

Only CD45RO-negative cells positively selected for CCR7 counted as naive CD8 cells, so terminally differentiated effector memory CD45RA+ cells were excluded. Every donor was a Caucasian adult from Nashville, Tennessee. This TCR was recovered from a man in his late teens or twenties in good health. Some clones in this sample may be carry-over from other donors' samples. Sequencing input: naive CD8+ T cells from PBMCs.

The CDR3 DNA reads TGTGCCAGCAGCTTAGGGAGTAGGGGCAATCAGCCCCAGCATTTT. Translating it yields CASSLGSRGNQPQHF. V usage is TRBV27 and J usage is TRBJ1-5; D call uncertain. CDR3 length: 15 residues. Germline CDR1 and CDR2: MNHEY and SMNVEV (reference sequence). V was trimmed by 6 bases and J by 2 bases, leaving 14 bases between them.